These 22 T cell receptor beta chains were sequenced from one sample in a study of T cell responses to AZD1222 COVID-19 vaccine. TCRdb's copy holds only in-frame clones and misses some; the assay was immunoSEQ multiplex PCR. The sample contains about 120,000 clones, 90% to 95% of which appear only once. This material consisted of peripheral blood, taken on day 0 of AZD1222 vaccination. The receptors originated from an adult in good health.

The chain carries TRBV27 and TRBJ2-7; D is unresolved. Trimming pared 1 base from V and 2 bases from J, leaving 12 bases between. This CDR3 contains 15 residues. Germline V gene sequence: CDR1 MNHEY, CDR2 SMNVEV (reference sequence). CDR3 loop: CASSLLFGRAYEQYF. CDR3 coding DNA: TGTGCCAGCAGTTTATTGTTCGGCAGAGCCTACGAGCAGTACTTC.

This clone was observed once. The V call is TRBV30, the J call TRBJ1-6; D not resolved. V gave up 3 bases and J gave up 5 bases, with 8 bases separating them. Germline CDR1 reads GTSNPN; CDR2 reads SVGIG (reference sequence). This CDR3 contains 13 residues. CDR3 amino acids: CAWSERNNSPLHF. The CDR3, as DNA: TGTGCCTGGAGCGAGCGGAATAATTCACCCCTCCACTTT.

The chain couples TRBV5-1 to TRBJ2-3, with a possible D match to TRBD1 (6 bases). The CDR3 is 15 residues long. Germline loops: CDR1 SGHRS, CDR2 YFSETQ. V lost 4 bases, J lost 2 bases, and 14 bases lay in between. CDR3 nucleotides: TGCGCCAGCAGCCAGGCAGGGGTATCCACAGATACGCAGTATTTT. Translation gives CASSQAGVSTDTQYF. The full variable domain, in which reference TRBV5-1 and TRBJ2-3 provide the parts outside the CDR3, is KAGVTQTPRYLIKTRGQQVTLSCSPISGHRSVSWYQQTPGQGLQFLFEYFSETQRNKGNFPGRFSGRQFSNSRSEMNVSTLELGDSALYLCASSQAGVSTDTQYFGPGTRLTVL.

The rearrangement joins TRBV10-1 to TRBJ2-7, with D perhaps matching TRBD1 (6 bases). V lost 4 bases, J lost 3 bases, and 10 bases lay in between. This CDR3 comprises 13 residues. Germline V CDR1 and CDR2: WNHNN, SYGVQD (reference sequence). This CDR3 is CASSGQAGYEQYF. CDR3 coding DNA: TGCGCCAGCAGTGGACAGGCGGGCTACGAGCAGTACTTC.

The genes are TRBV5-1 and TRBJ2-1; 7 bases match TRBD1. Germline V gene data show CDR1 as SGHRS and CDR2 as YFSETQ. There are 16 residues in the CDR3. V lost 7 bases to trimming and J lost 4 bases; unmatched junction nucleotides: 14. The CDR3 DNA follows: TGCGCCAGCGCGATCCCGAGGGGGACAGAGTACAATGAGCAGTTCTTC. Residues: CASAIPRGTEYNEQFF.

As DNA, the CDR3 is TGTGCCACCAGCATCCCCTCGGGTGAGCAGTTCTTC. It translates to CATSIPSGEQFF. The genes are TRBV24-1 and TRBJ2-1, with D hard to call. Germline V gives CDR1 KGHDR, CDR2 SFDVKD. The CDR3 spans 12 residues. V was trimmed by 7 bases and J by 9 bases, leaving 12 bases between them.

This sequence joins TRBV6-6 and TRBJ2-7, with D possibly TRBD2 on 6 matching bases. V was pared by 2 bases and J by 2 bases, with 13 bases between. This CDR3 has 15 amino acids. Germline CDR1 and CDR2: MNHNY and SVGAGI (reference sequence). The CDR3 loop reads CASSYDSGGPYEQYF. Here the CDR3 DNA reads TGTGCCAGCAGTTACGATTCCGGGGGTCCCTACGAGCAGTACTTC.

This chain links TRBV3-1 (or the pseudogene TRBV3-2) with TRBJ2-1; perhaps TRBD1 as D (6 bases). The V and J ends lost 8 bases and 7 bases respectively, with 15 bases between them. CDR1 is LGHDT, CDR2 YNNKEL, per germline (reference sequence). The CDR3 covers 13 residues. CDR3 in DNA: TGTGCCAGCGGGGGCCTAGCCGCGAATGAGCAGTTCTTC. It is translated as CASGGLAANEQFF.

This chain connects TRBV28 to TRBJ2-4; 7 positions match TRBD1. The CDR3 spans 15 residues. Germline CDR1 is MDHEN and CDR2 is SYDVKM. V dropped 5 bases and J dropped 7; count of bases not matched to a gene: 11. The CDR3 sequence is CASSAPMGQNNIQYF. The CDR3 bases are TGTGCCAGCAGTGCACCTATGGGACAGAACAACATTCAGTACTTC. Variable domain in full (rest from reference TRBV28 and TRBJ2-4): DVKVTQSSRYLVKRTGEKVFLECVQDMDHENMFWYRQDPGLGLRLIYFSYDVKMKEKGDIPEGYSVSREKKERFSLILESASTNQTSMYLCASSAPMGQNNIQYFGAGTRLSVL.

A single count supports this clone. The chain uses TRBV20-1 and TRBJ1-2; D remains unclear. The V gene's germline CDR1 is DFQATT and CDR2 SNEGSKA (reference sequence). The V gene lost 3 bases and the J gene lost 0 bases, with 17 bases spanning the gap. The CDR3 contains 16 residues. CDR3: CSASEVRRAANYGYTF. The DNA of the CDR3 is TGCAGTGCTAGTGAGGTCCGGCGGGCGGCTAACTATGGCTACACCTTC.

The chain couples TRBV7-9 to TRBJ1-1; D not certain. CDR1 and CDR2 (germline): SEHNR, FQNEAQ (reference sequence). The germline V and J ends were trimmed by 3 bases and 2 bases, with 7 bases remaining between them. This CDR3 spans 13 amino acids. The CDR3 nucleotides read TGTGCCAGCAGCTTTTTTACAAACACTGAAGCTTTCTTT. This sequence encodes CASSFFTNTEAFF.

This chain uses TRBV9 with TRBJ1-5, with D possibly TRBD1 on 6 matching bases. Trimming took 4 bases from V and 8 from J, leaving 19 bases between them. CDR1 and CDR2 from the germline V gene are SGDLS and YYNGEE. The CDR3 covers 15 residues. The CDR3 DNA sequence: TGTGCCAGCAGCTTCGGACAGTCCGGGGAGGAGCCCCAGCATTTT. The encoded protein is CASSFGQSGEEPQHF.

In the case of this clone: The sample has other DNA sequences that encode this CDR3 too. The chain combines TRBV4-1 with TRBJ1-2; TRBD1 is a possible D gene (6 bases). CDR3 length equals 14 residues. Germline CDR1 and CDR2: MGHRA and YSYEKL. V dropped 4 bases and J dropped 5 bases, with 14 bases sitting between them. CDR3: CASSPQEGGYGYTF. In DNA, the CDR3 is TGCGCCAGCAGCCCGCAAGAGGGGGGGTATGGCTACACCTTC.

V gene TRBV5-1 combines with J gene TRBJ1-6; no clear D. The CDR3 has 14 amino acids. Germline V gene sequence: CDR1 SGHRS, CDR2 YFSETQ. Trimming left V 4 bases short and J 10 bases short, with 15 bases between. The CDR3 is CASSPAGSDSPLHF. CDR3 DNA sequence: TGCGCCAGCAGCCCCGCGGGGTCAGACTCACCCCTCCACTTT.

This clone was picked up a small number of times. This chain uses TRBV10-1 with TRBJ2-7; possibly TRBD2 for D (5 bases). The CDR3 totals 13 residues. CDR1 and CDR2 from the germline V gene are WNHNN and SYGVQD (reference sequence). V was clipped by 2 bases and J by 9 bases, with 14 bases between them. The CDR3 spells CASSENQLAGQYF. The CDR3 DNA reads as TGCGCCAGCAGTGAGAACCAGCTAGCCGGGCAGTACTTC.

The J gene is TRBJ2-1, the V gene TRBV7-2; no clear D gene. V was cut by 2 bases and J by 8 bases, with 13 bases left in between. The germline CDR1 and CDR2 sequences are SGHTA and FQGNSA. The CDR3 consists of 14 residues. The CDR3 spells CASSLWGSIHEQFF. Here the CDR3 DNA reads TGTGCCAGCAGCTTATGGGGTAGTATCCATGAGCAGTTCTTC.

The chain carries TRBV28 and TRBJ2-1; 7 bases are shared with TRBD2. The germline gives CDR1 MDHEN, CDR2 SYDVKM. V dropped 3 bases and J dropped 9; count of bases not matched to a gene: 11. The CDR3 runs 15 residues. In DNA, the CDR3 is TGTGCCAGCAGTTTCCGCGGGGGATTAGCGGGTGAGCAGTTCTTC. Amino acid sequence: CASSFRGGLAGEQFF. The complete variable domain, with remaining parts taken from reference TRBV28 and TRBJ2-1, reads DVKVTQSSRYLVKRTGEKVFLECVQDMDHENMFWYRQDPGLGLRLIYFSYDVKMKEKGDIPEGYSVSREKKERFSLILESASTNQTSMYLCASSFRGGLAGEQFFGPGTRLTVL.

CDR3 coding DNA: TGTGCCACCAGTCGAGCGGGAGAAAGTTTCGGCGATGAGCAGTTCTTC. Amino acids: CATSRAGESFGDEQFF. The chain combines TRBV24-1 with TRBJ2-1; 8 positions match TRBD2. The germline V gene encodes CDR1 KGHDR and CDR2 SFDVKD. V lost 6 bases to trimming and J lost 8 bases; unmatched junction nucleotides: 14. The CDR3 is made up of 16 amino acids.

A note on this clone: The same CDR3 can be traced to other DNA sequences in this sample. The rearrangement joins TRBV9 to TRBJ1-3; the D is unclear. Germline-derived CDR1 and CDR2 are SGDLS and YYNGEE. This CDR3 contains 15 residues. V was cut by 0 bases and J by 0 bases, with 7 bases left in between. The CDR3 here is CASSVDGGSGNTIYF. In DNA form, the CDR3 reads TGTGCCAGCAGCGTAGACGGCGGCTCTGGAAACACCATATATTTT.

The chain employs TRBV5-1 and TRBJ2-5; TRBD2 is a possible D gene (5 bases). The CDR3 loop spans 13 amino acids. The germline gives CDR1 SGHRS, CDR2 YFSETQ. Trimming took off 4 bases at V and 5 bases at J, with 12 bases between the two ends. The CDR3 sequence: CASSPGSGETQYF. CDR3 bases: TGCGCCAGCAGCCCCGGGTCGGGGGAGACCCAGTACTTC.

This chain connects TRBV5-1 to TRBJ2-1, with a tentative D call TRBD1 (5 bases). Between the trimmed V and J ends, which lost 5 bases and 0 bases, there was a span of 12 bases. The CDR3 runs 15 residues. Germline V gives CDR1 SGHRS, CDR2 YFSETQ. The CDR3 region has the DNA TGCGCCAGCAGACAGGCTGGGGCCTCCTACAATGAGCAGTTCTTC. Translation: CASRQAGASYNEQFF. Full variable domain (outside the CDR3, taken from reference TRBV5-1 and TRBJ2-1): KAGVTQTPRYLIKTRGQQVTLSCSPISGHRSVSWYQQTPGQGLQFLFEYFSETQRNKGNFPGRFSGRQFSNSRSEMNVSTLELGDSALYLCASRQAGASYNEQFFGPGTRLTVL.

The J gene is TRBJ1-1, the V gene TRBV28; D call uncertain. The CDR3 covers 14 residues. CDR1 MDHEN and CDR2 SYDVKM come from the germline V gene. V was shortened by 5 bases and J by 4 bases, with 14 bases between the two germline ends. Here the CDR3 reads CASSIGWGVTEAFF. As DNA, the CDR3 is TGTGCCAGCAGTATTGGATGGGGAGTCACTGAAGCTTTCTTT.